Listed below are T cell receptor beta chains from one sample, sequenced in a study of blood T cell repertoires in COVID-19. Profiled with immunoSEQ multiplex PCR; TCRdb holds only in-frame clones, not every one. The repertoire holds about 250,000 clones, with 85% to 90% as singletons. The sequencing input was peripheral blood. These receptors were collected from a woman in her sixties or seventies with COVID-19, enrolled during active disease. Each CDR3 is given with its conserved first and last residue. A D gene is named only where the DNA matches it firmly. Size is stated for part of the rows, as once, few or many counts, or as a class when the clone is expanded.

size	V	D	J	DNA	CDR3
NA	TRBV19	TRBD1	TRBJ1-4	TGTGCCAGTAGGGCGACAGGGCTGGGTGAAAAACTGTTTTTT	CASRATGLGEKLFF
NA	TRBV9	NA	TRBJ1-1	TGTGCCAGCAGCGCAGTTTCATCCCGGCCAGCGGCGGGCACTGAAGCTTTCTTT	CASSAVSSRPAAGTEAFF
NA	TRBV19	NA	TRBJ2-1	TGTGCCAGTAGTTCGTCGGTGGGACTTTACAATGAGCAGTTCTTC	CASSSSVGLYNEQFF
NA	TRBV27	NA	TRBJ2-3	TGTGCCAGCAGGATGGGACTTTCAACAATCACAGATACGCAGTATTTT	CASRMGLSTITDTQYF
NA	TRBV10-3	TRBD1	TRBJ1-2	TGTGCCACCGAACAGGGGACGACCTATGGCTACACCTTC	CATEQGTTYGYTF
NA	TRBV3-1/TRBV3-2	NA	TRBJ1-4	TGTGCCAGCAGCCAAGGAGCAACTAATGAAAAACTGTTTTTT	CASSQGATNEKLFF
NA	TRBV6-5	NA	TRBJ1-3	TGTGCCAGCAGTTACTCTCAGTCCACTGGAAACACCATATATTTT	CASSYSQSTGNTIYF
NA	TRBV29-1	NA	TRBJ1-2	TGCAGCGTCTTGGACAGCAACTATGGCTACACCTTC	CSVLDSNYGYTF
NA	TRBV21-1	NA	TRBJ1-2	NA	CASSVGQGSASYGYTF
NA	TRBV6-2/TRBV6-3	NA	TRBJ2-7	TGTGCCAGCAGTTACTCGCACGATGGAGGGTACGAGCAGTACTTC	CASSYSHDGGYEQYF
NA	TRBV27	NA	TRBJ1-5	TGTGCCAGCAGCTTTTATAGCAATCAGCCCCAGCATTTT	CASSFYSNQPQHF
NA	TRBV12-3/TRBV12-4	NA	TRBJ1-5	TGTGCCAGCAGTTTACCGGGGGGGCAGCCCCAGCATTTT	CASSLPGGQPQHF
NA	TRBV7-2	TRBD1	TRBJ1-4	TGTGCCAGCAGCTCCGCACAGGGGAGAGGTGAAAAACTGTTTTTT	CASSSAQGRGEKLFF
NA	TRBV29-1	NA	TRBJ1-1	TGCAGCCCCAAGGGGCCCGCCGGGAACACTGAAGCTTTCTTT	CSPKGPAGNTEAFF
NA	TRBV18	NA	TRBJ2-5	TGTGCCAGCTCACCCCAGGGAAGAGAGACCCAGTACTTC	CASSPQGRETQYF
NA	TRBV29-1	TRBD1	TRBJ1-2	TGCAGCGTTGTTGGACAGGGGGCGTTTGGCTACACCTTC	CSVVGQGAFGYTF
NA	TRBV7-3	NA	TRBJ2-1	TGTGCCAGCAGCGGGGGCGTCTACAATGAGCAGTTCTTC	CASSGGVYNEQFF
NA	TRBV7-7	TRBD1	TRBJ1-3	TGTGCCAGCAGCCCGGGACAGGCAGGAGTGGACACCATATATTTT	CASSPGQAGVDTIYF
NA	TRBV27	NA	TRBJ2-7	TGTGCCAGCAAACTAGTTACAGGGGCGGGAAATTACGAGCAGTACTTC	CASKLVTGAGNYEQYF
NA	TRBV9	TRBD1	TRBJ2-2	TGTGCCAGCAGCTCCCGGGACAGGGCCGAGCTGTTTTTT	CASSSRDRAELFF
NA	TRBV5-8	NA	TRBJ1-6	TGTGCCAGCAGCCCACACACCCGGGGCTCCTATAATTCACCCCTCCACTTT	CASSPHTRGSYNSPLHF
NA	TRBV27	NA	TRBJ2-3	TGTGCCAGCTCGCGGGCCACAGATACGCAGTATTTT	CASSRATDTQYF
NA	TRBV6-2/TRBV6-3	NA	TRBJ2-3	TGTGCCAGCAGTTACCCTGCAACGGGGGATACGCAGTATTTT	CASSYPATGDTQYF
NA	TRBV28	TRBD1	TRBJ2-7	TGTGCCAGCAGTTTATACACAGGGGGCGAGCAGTACTTC	CASSLYTGGEQYF
NA	TRBV19	TRBD2	TRBJ2-3	TGTGCCAGTAGTATTAGCGGGGGGATCTCAGATACGCAGTATTTT	CASSISGGISDTQYF
NA	TRBV7-9	NA	TRBJ1-1	TGTGCCAGCACCCTTCAGGGGAGCACTGAAGCTTTCTTT	CASTLQGSTEAFF
few	TRBV19	TRBD1	TRBJ1-2	TGTGCCAGTATCTCCCGGACAGGCCTCTATGGCTACACCTTC	CASISRTGLYGYTF
NA	TRBV5-6	NA	TRBJ1-2	TGTGCCAGCAGCTTGGTGATTGGGGCAGCCCATTCCGGCTATGGCTACACCTTC	CASSLVIGAAHSGYGYTF
few	TRBV4-2	TRBD1	TRBJ1-1	TGTGCCAGCAGCCGAGACAGGGGGTATAACACTGAAGCTTTCTTT	CASSRDRGYNTEAFF
few	TRBV5-1	NA	TRBJ2-2	TGCGCCAGCAGGTCGGGAACCACCGGGGAGCTGTTTTTT	CASRSGTTGELFF
NA	TRBV30	TRBD1	TRBJ1-2	TGTGCCTGGAGTGGGACAGGGTTTGGCTACACCTTC	CAWSGTGFGYTF
NA	TRBV28	TRBD1	TRBJ1-2	TGTGCCAGCAACCTGGGACAGGGGTTTGGCTACACCTTC	CASNLGQGFGYTF
NA	TRBV5-1	TRBD1	TRBJ1-2	TGCGCCAGCAGGGTGGGGACAGGGACGGATGGCTACACCTTC	CASRVGTGTDGYTF
NA	TRBV7-8	TRBD2	TRBJ2-5	TGTGCCAGCAGCTTACCTAGCGGGGGGGCCAATAGGGGCCAAGAGACCCAGTACTTC	CASSLPSGGANRGQETQYF
NA	TRBV19	NA	TRBJ1-3	TGTGCCAGTAGTATTTCCCAGACAGGCTCTGGAAACACCATATATTTT	CASSISQTGSGNTIYF
NA	TRBV28	NA	TRBJ2-2	TGTGCCAGCAGTTTGGCAGGGTCAGTTGGGACCGGGGAGCTGTTTTTT	CASSLAGSVGTGELFF
NA	TRBV5-8	NA	TRBJ1-6	TGTGCCAGCAGCCGATACGCAGGTTCACCCCTCCACTTT	CASSRYAGSPLHF
NA	TRBV7-9	TRBD2	TRBJ2-1	TGTGCCAGCAGCGTAGCGGGGGGGCTCGATGAGCAGTTCTTC	CASSVAGGLDEQFF
NA	TRBV9	TRBD2	TRBJ2-7	TGTGCCAGCAGCGGAGGACTGTCGAGCGGGGGGATTTACGAGCAGTACTTC	CASSGGLSSGGIYEQYF
NA	TRBV6-2/TRBV6-3	TRBD1	TRBJ2-7	TGTGCCAGCAGCGAACAACAGGGGGTCTACGAGCAGTACTTC	CASSEQQGVYEQYF
NA	TRBV7-2	NA	TRBJ2-5	TGTGCCAGCAGCTTACGGGGCCAGGGGGGAGAGACCCAGTACTTC	CASSLRGQGGETQYF
NA	TRBV4-3	TRBD1	TRBJ1-2	TGCGCCAGCAGCCTAGGGACAGGAGTTAACTATGGCTACACCTTC	CASSLGTGVNYGYTF
once	TRBV5-1	TRBD2	TRBJ2-5	TGCGCCAGCAGCTTAAGCGGGGATCCCTCGAGCGAGACCCAGTACTTC	CASSLSGDPSSETQYF
NA	TRBV7-3	TRBD1	TRBJ2-5	TGTGCCAGCAGCACAGGGGGCCTCGAGACCCAGTACTTC	CASSTGGLETQYF
NA	TRBV28	TRBD1	TRBJ2-7	TGTGCCAGCAGACGACCGGGACAGGGGAGATTCTACGAGCAGTACTTC	CASRRPGQGRFYEQYF
NA	TRBV6-5	NA	TRBJ2-4	TGTGCCAGCAGAGCCACCGGGACAAATATTCAGTACTTC	CASRATGTNIQYF
NA	TRBV6-1	NA	TRBJ1-2	TGTGCCAGCAGTGAAGGGCCCGCTAACTATGGCTACACCTTC	CASSEGPANYGYTF
NA	TRBV7-2	TRBD1	TRBJ1-1	TGTGCCAGCAGCTCTCCACAGGGGTGGTACACTGAAGCTTTCTTT	CASSSPQGWYTEAFF
NA	TRBV4-1	NA	TRBJ1-1	TGCGCCAGCAGCCAAGGCAGGGATGGATCAGCTTTCTTT	CASSQGRDGSAFF
NA	TRBV2	NA	TRBJ1-2	TGTGCCAGCAGTACTGACAGCAACTATGGCTACACCTTC	CASSTDSNYGYTF
NA	TRBV29-1	NA	TRBJ1-2	TGCAGCGCCCACGGGGGTGAGGGCTACACCTTC	CSAHGGEGYTF
NA	TRBV7-2	NA	TRBJ1-2	TGTGCCAGCAGCTTAGCTGGGGGCCAGAGCTATGGCTACACCTTC	CASSLAGGQSYGYTF
NA	TRBV2	TRBD1	TRBJ1-2	TGTGCCAGCAGTGACGAGACAGGGCTTGGCTACACCTTC	CASSDETGLGYTF
NA	TRBV15	NA	TRBJ1-1	TGTGCCACCAGCAGAGGACGGGGCAGGGGGAACACTGAAGCTTTCTTT	CATSRGRGRGNTEAFF
NA	TRBV12-3/TRBV12-4	TRBD2	TRBJ2-7	TGTGCCAGCAGTCCGGCTAGCGGCTACGAGCAGTACTTC	CASSPASGYEQYF